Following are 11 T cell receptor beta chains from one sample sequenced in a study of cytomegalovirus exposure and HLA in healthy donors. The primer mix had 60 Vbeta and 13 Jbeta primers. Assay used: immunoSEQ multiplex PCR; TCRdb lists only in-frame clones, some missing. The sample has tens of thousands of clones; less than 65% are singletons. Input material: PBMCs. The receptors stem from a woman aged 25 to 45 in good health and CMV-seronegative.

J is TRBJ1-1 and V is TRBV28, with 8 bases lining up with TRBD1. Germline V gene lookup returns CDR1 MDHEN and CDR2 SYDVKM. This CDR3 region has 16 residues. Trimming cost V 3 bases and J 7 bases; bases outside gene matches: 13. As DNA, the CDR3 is TGTGCCAGCAGTTTGGGCCCGGGACAGGCTAACCATGAAGCTTTCTTT. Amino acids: CASSLGPGQANHEAFF.

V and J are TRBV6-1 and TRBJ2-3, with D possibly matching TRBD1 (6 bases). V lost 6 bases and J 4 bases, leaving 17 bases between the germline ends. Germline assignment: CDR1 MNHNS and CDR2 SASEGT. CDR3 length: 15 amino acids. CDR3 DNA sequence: TGTGCCAGCAGCGGCCAGGGGCTTGTCGCAGATACGCAGTATTTT. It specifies CASSGQGLVADTQYF.

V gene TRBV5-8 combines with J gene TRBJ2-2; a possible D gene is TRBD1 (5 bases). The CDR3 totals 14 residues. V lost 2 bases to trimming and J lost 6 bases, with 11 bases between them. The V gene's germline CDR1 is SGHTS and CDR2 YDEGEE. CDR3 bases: TGTGCCAGCAGCTTTTATCTCAGGGCCGGGGAGCTGTTTTTT. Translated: CASSFYLRAGELFF. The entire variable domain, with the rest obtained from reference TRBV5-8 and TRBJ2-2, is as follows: EAGVTQSPTHLIKTRGQQATLRCSPISGHTSVYWYQQALGLGLQFLLWYDEGEERNRGNFPPRFSGRQFPNYSSELNVNALELEDSALYLCASSFYLRAGELFFGEGSRLTVL.

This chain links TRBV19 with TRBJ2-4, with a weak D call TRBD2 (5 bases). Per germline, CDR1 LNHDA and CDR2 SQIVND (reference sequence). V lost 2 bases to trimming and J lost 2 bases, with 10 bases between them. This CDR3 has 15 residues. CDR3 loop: CASSIRTGTKNIQYF. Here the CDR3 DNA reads TGTGCCAGTAGTATAAGGACTGGGACCAAAAACATTCAGTACTTC.

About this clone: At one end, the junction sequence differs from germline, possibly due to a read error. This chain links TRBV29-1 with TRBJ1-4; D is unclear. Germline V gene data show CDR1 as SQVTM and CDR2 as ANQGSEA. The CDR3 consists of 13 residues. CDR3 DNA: TGCAGCGCTGAAGAGGCGGCGAATGAAAAACTGTTTTTT. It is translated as CSAEEAANEKLFF.

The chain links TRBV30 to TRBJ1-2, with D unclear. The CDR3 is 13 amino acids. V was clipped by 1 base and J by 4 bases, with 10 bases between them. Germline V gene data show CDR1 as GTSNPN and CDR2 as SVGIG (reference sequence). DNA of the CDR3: TGTGCCTGGAGTGCGACTCTGGGCTATGGCTACACCTTC. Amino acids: CAWSATLGYGYTF.

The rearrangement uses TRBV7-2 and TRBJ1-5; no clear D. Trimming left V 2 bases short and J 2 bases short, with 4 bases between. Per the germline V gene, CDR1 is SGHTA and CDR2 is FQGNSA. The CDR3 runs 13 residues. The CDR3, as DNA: TGTGCCAGCAGCTTATCCGGCAATCAGCCCCAGCATTTT. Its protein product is CASSLSGNQPQHF.

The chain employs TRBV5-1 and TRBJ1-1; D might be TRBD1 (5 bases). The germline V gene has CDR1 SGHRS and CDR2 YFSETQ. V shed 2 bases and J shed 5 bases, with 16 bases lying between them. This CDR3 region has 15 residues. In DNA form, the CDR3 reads TGCGCCAGCAGCTTCTCGCCAGGGCAAGGGACTGAAGCTTTCTTT. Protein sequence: CASSFSPGQGTEAFF.

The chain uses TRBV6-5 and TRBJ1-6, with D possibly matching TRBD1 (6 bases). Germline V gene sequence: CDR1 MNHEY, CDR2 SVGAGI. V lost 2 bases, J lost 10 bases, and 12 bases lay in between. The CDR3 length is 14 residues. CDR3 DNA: TGTGCCAGCAGTTACACCAGGGGCCGCTCACCCCTCCACTTT. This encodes CASSYTRGRSPLHF.

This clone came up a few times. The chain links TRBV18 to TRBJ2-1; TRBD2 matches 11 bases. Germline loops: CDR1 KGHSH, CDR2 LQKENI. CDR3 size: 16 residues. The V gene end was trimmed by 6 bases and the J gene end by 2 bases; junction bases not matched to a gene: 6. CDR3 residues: CASSLTSGSTYNEQFF. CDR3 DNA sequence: TGTGCCAGCTCTCTTACTAGCGGGAGTACCTACAATGAGCAGTTCTTC.

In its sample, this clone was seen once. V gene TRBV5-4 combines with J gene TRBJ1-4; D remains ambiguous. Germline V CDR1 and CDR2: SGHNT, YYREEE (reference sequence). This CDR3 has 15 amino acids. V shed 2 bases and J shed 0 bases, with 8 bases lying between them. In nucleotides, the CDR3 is TGTGCCAGCAGCTTTATGGGCTCAACTAATGAAAAACTGTTTTTT. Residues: CASSFMGSTNEKLFF.